These 15 T cell receptor beta chains share one sample of origin, sequenced in a study of T cells in localized non-small cell lung cancer. Profiling relied on immunoSEQ multiplex PCR, and the TCRdb table lists in-frame clones only, not all of them. The table records over 50,000 clones, roughly 83% of them present only once. This material consisted of peripheral blood mononuclear cells, taken before any cancer treatment. All receptors come from a man aged 40 to 75 with stage III lung adenocarcinoma.

This chain connects TRBV19 to TRBJ1-1; D remains unclear. V was trimmed by 7 bases and J by 0 bases, leaving 9 bases between them. CDR1 is LNHDA, CDR2 SQIVND, per germline (reference sequence). The CDR3 runs to 13 residues. The CDR3 bases are TGTGCCAGTAATCCATCCATGAACACTGAAGCTTTCTTT. It codes for CASNPSMNTEAFF.

This chain connects TRBV11-2 to TRBJ2-7; the D is unclear. Germline V gives CDR1 SGHAT, CDR2 FQNNGV. Trimming stripped 1 base from V and 6 bases from J, with 4 bases between. The CDR3 extends over 11 amino acids. CDR3 residues: CASSLGSEQYF. The CDR3, as DNA: TGTGCCAGCAGCTTAGGTTCCGAGCAGTACTTC.

The chain combines TRBV5-3 with TRBJ1-4; 11 nucleotides line up with TRBD1. TRBV5-3 is an ORF, and what it does is uncertain. CDR3 length: 15 residues. The trim removed 4 bases at V and 4 bases at J, leaving 3 bases unmatched. The CDR3 nucleotides are TGTGCCAGAAGCGGAGGGACAGGGGGTAATGAAAAACTGTTTTTT. As protein: CARSGGTGGNEKLFF.

The CDR3 region is CASSLDTGTNQPQHF. The CDR3 DNA sequence: TGTGCCAGCAGCTTAGATACCGGGACGAATCAGCCCCAGCATTTT. The chain links TRBV11-2 to TRBJ1-5, with D maybe TRBD1 (5 bases). The germline V gene encodes CDR1 SGHAT and CDR2 FQNNGV. Trimming took 0 bases from V and 4 from J, leaving 10 bases between them. The CDR3 has 15 amino acids.

The gene calls are TRBV19 and TRBJ2-7, with 8 positions matching TRBD1. Trimming took 10 bases from V and 4 from J; bases not matched to a gene: 3. The CDR3 runs 11 residues. Germline CDR1 LNHDA, CDR2 SQIVND (reference sequence). The CDR3 DNA follows: TGTGCCACCGGGGACAGGTACGAGCAGTACTTC. This encodes CATGDRYEQYF.

The table lists this clone with a few counts. The chain recombines TRBV2 with TRBJ1-5, with 7 nucleotides matching TRBD1. CDR3 length: 13 amino acids. Per germline, CDR1 SNHLY and CDR2 FYNNEI. V trimming: 4 bases; J trimming: 6 bases; junction bases outside the gene matches: 3. In DNA form, the CDR3 reads TGTGCCAGCAGTGCGGACAGGAGTCAGCCCCAGCATTTT. It is translated as CASSADRSQPQHF.

The CDR3 sequence is CASSPRGSGQTYEQYF. CDR3 DNA sequence: TGTGCCAGTAGTCCTCGAGGTAGCGGTCAAACCTACGAGCAGTACTTC. The chain joins TRBV19 to TRBJ2-7; weak D call: TRBD2 (6 bases). Between the trimmed V and J ends, which lost 5 bases and 2 bases, there was a span of 19 bases. The CDR3 spans 16 residues. In germline, CDR1 is LNHDA, CDR2 SQIVND (reference sequence).

The J gene is TRBJ1-1, the V gene TRBV19; TRBD1 matches 8 bases. This CDR3 is built from 15 residues. Germline CDR1 is LNHDA and CDR2 is SQIVND (reference sequence). After removal of 5 bases from V and 10 bases from J, the junction contained 15 bases not matched to a gene. The CDR3 protein is CASSPPGISGGVAFF. The CDR3 region has the DNA TGTGCCAGTAGTCCCCCCGGCATCTCAGGGGGCGTAGCTTTCTTT. Filled out from reference TRBV19 and TRBJ1-1, the complete variable domain reads DGGITQSPKYLFRKEGQNVTLSCEQNLNHDAMYWYRQDPGQGLRLIYYSQIVNDFQKGDIAEGYSVSREKKESFPLTVTSAQKNPTAFYLCASSPPGISGGVAFFGQGTRLTVV.

This chain joins TRBV5-6 and TRBJ1-4, with 8 bases lining up with TRBD1. This CDR3 region has 13 residues. J gave up 7 bases and V 2 bases, and 1 base lay outside the gene matches. Germline lookup yields CDR1 SGHDT and CDR2 YYEEEE. Here the CDR3 DNA reads TGTGCCAGCAGCTTAGGACAGGGTGAAAAACTGTTTTTT. This sequence encodes CASSLGQGEKLFF. Full variable domain (outside the CDR3, taken from reference TRBV5-6 and TRBJ1-4): DAGVTQSPTHLIKTRGQQVTLRCSPKSGHDTVSWYQQALGQGPQFIFQYYEEEERQRGNFPDRFSGHQFPNYSSELNVNALLLGDSALYLCASSLGQGEKLFFGSGTQLSVL.

The CDR3 is CASSPGTASYEQYF. The CDR3 nucleotides are TGTGCCAGCTCACCCGGGACGGCTAGCTACGAGCAGTACTTC. The V and J genes are TRBV18 and TRBJ2-7, with D perhaps TRBD1 or TRBD2 (5 bases each). The germline CDR1 and CDR2 sequences are KGHSH and LQKENI. The CDR3 covers 14 residues. Trimming stripped 3 bases from V and 3 bases from J, with 12 bases between.

This clone was detected only once. V usage is TRBV6-6 and J usage is TRBJ2-5; D possibly corresponds to TRBD2 (6 bases). The germline V gene encodes CDR1 MNHNY and CDR2 SVGAGI (reference sequence). V was trimmed by 3 bases and J by 2 bases, leaving 16 bases between them. The CDR3 is 16 amino acids. The CDR3 DNA is TGTGCCAGCAGTTATCCGGGTAGCGGCGAACAAGAGACCCAGTACTTC. It translates to CASSYPGSGEQETQYF.

The chain is built from TRBV29-1 and TRBJ2-5; perhaps TRBD1 as D (6 bases). This CDR3 region has 13 residues. The germline gives CDR1 SQVTM, CDR2 ANQGSEA. Trimming took 6 bases from V and 7 from J, leaving 18 bases between them. The CDR3 nucleotides read TGCAGCGTGGGGGACATGGACCCTGGGACCCAGTACTTC. Translating gives CSVGDMDPGTQYF.

The J gene is TRBJ1-6, the V gene TRBV6-4; tentative D call: TRBD1 (5 bases). This CDR3 is built from 13 residues. Germline V gives CDR1 MRHNA, CDR2 SNTAGT. V was clipped by 8 bases and J by 10 bases, with 15 bases between them. Written as DNA, the CDR3 is TGTGCCAGCTCCTTAATTCAGGGATCACCCCTCCACTTT. Translating it yields CASSLIQGSPLHF.

The chain combines TRBV4-2 with TRBJ2-1; no definite D call. V shed 1 base and J shed 4 bases, with 5 bases lying between them. Germline CDR1 reads LGHNA; CDR2 reads YNFKEQ. The CDR3 has 13 amino acids. The chain's CDR3 is CASSQGEYNEQFF. The CDR3 nucleotides read TGTGCCAGCAGCCAAGGAGAATACAATGAGCAGTTCTTC.

J is TRBJ2-1 and V is TRBV9; D remains unclear. The V gene lost 0 bases and the J gene lost 2 bases, with 12 bases spanning the gap. Germline CDR1 and CDR2: SGDLS and YYNGEE. The CDR3 runs 16 residues. CDR3 residues: CASSVGQLNPYNEQFF. CDR3 nucleotide sequence: TGTGCCAGCAGCGTAGGTCAGTTGAATCCCTACAATGAGCAGTTCTTC.